This is a list of T cell receptor beta chains from one sample in a study of response to subunit inactivated influenza vaccine. In TCRdb, the RT-PCR reads were re-called with MiXCR into one record per CDR3 protein. The sample has some 150,000 distinct CDR3 sequences; roughly 12% are singletons. These data also featured in a second study, about T cells expressing NK-cell markers.

This sample comprised CD8+ T cells sorted from PBMCs, obtained about 13 days after vaccination. Every receptor here comes from a man over 45 who received an inactivated influenza vaccine. Both conserved end residues are part of each CDR3. The D gene is left open where the match is weak. Only part of the rows carry a size: once, few, many, or a class if the clone is expanded.

NA	NA	TRBV4-1	TRBJ1-5	TGCGCCAGCAGCCAACAGGGTAATAATCAGCCCCAGCATTTT	CASSQQGNNQPQHF
NA	NA	TRBV28	TRBJ2-7	TGTGCCAGCAGTTTGATGGGTGTCAGTTCCTACGAGCAGTACTTC	CASSLMGVSSYEQYF
many	NA	TRBV5-5	TRBJ1-1	TGTGCCAGCAGCCCTGGCTTGGCTGAAGCTTTCTTT	CASSPGLAEAFF
many	NA	TRBV3-1	TRBJ2-3	TGTGCCAGCAGCCAACTCAGTACAGATACGCAGTATTTT	CASSQLSTDTQYF
NA	NA	TRBV4-1	TRBJ2-7	TGCGCCAGCAGCCAAGTAGCCGGGGCTACCTACGAGCAGTACTTC	CASSQVAGATYEQYF
few	NA	TRBV12-3/TRBV12-4	TRBJ2-1	TGTGCCAGCAGTTTAGCGGAGGGTTACAATGAGCAGTTCTTC	CASSLAEGYNEQFF
NA	NA	TRBV23-1	TRBJ1-1	TGCGCCAGCAGTCAAGAGGGAGAGGGATACACTGAAGCTTTCTTT	CASSQEGEGYTEAFF
NA	TRBD2	TRBV29-1	TRBJ2-3	TGCAGCCCCCGGGCGGCTAGCGGGAGAGACGGCACAGATACGCAGTATTTT	CSPRAASGRDGTDTQYF
NA	NA	TRBV19	TRBJ2-3	TGTGCCAGTAGTACCCCGGGGCTAGGGGATACGCAGTATTTT	CASSTPGLGDTQYF
NA	NA	TRBV20-1	TRBJ1-5	TGCAGTGCCGTCCTTGGGCAGGGGAGCCAGCCCCAGCATTTT	CSAVLGQGSQPQHF
few	NA	TRBV30	TRBJ2-3	TGTGCCTGGAGTGTACTTTCCAGGAATACGCAGTATTTT	CAWSVLSRNTQYF
NA	NA	TRBV7-8	TRBJ1-2	TGTGCCAGCAGCTCAGGGACCCTTAACTATGGCTACACCTTC	CASSSGTLNYGYTF
NA	NA	TRBV5-6	TRBJ2-7	TGTGCCAGCAGCCTGGGGCTTCAGCAGTACTTC	CASSLGLQQYF
NA	NA	TRBV6-1	TRBJ2-7	TGTGCCAGCAGCATTCGGGCGTATTCCTACGAGCAGTACTTC	CASSIRAYSYEQYF
NA	NA	TRBV29-1	TRBJ2-7	TGCAGCGTTGTCCCGGGGAATTCCTACGAGCAGTACTTC	CSVVPGNSYEQYF
few	NA	TRBV29-1	TRBJ2-5	TGCAGCGTTGAAAATAGTTTGGAGACCCAGTACTTC	CSVENSLETQYF
few	NA	TRBV2	TRBJ2-7	TGTGCCCTGGGAGAAGCCTACGAGCAGTACTTC	CALGEAYEQYF
few	NA	TRBV20-1	TRBJ2-2	TGCAGTGCCCCTTCCCGGGACACCGGGGAGCTGTTTTTT	CSAPSRDTGELFF
NA	TRBD2	TRBV12-3/TRBV12-4	TRBJ2-5	TGTGCCAGCAGCCCTAGCGGGGGGGCAGTAGAGACCCAGTACTTC	CASSPSGGAVETQYF
few	NA	TRBV28	TRBJ2-7	TGTGCCAGCAGTCTAGACAACGCCTACGAGCAGTACTTC	CASSLDNAYEQYF
NA	NA	TRBV28	TRBJ2-7	TGTGCCAGCAGGAAAGCGGAGTCCTACGAGCAGTACTTC	CASRKAESYEQYF
NA	TRBD1	TRBV4-3	TRBJ1-2	TGCGCCAGCAGCCAAGTAACTAACTTGGGACAGGGGGATGGCTACACCTTC	CASSQVTNLGQGDGYTF
few	NA	TRBV20-1	TRBJ2-7	TGCAGTGCTAGTTCGCAGGCCTACGAGCAGTACTTC	CSASSQAYEQYF